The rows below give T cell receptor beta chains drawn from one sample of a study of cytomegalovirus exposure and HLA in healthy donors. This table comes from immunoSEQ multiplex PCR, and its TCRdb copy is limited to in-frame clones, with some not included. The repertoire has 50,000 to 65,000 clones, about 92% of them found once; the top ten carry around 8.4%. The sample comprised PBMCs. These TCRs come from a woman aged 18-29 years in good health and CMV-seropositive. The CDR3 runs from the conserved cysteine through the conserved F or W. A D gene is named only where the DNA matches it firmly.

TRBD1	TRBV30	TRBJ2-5	CAWSVGITGGETQYF
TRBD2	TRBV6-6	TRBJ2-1	CASRAGSSYNEQFF
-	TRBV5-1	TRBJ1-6	CASSLGPENSPLHF
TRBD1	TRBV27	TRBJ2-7	CASSDRQGYEQYF
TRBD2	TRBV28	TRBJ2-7	CASKTSGPSYEQYF
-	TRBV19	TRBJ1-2	CASSMGGVSYGYTF
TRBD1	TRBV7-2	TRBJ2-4	CASSPRTGEDIQYF
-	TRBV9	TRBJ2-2	CASSPRTSHTGELFF
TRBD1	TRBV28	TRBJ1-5	CASSPPTGGRSQPQHF
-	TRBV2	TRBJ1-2	CASSEQGLNYGYTF
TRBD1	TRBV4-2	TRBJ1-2	CASSQDGGGQGSRGYTF